A selection of T cell receptor beta chains follows, all from one sample in a study of beta chain features in type 1 diabetes. Measured with immunoSEQ multiplex PCR; TCRdb has only the in-frame clones, and not every one. The sample lists approximately 470,000 clones; roughly 30% were seen once. Sequenced sample: naive CD4+ T cells from blood. Receptors were obtained from a man between 18 and 29 years old in good health. Each CDR3 is given with its conserved first and last residue. The D gene is left open where the match is weak. Some rows have no size entry. The others give once, few or many, or a class for an expanded clone.

cdr3_aa: CASRHQGNTEAFF
cdr3_nt: TGTGCCAGCAGGCATCAGGGGAACACTGAAGCTTTCTTT
v_call: TRBV5-6
cdr3_length: 13
j_call: TRBJ1-1
d_call: .
clone_size: .

cdr3_aa: CASSAGTRNTGELFF
cdr3_nt: TGTGCCAGCAGCGCCGGAACTAGGAACACCGGGGAGCTGTTTTTT
v_call: TRBV7-9
cdr3_length: 15
j_call: TRBJ2-2
d_call: .
clone_size: few

cdr3_aa: CASSLEPGELFF
cdr3_nt: TGTGCCAGCAGCTTAGAGCCCGGGGAGCTGTTTTTT
v_call: TRBV7-9
cdr3_length: 12
j_call: TRBJ2-2
d_call: .
clone_size: few

cdr3_aa: CASSFPPGGNTEAFF
cdr3_nt: TGTGCCAGCAGTTTTCCCCCCGGGGGGAACACTGAAGCTTTCTTT
v_call: TRBV28
cdr3_length: 15
j_call: TRBJ1-1
d_call: .
clone_size: .

cdr3_aa: CASSLLASLNEQFF
cdr3_nt: TGTGCCAGCAGCTTACTAGCTAGCCTCAATGAGCAGTTCTTC
v_call: TRBV7-2
cdr3_length: 14
j_call: TRBJ2-1
d_call: .
clone_size: .

cdr3_aa: CASSQEALAGPPGQFF
cdr3_nt: TGTGCCAGCAGCCAAGAGGCCCTAGCGGGCCCGCCGGGGCAGTTCTTC
v_call: TRBV4-2
cdr3_length: 16
j_call: TRBJ2-1
d_call: TRBD2
clone_size: .

cdr3_aa: CASSQEPGANTGELFF
cdr3_nt: TGCGCCAGCAGCCAAGAACCGGGTGCGAACACCGGGGAGCTGTTTTTT
v_call: TRBV4-3
cdr3_length: 16
j_call: TRBJ2-2
d_call: .
clone_size: .

cdr3_aa: CASSGGTSGGSYEQYF
cdr3_nt: TGTGCCAGCAGTGGCGGGACTAGCGGGGGCAGCTACGAGCAGTACTTC
v_call: TRBV25-1
cdr3_length: 16
j_call: TRBJ2-7
d_call: TRBD2
clone_size: .

cdr3_aa: CASSDGPNNEQFF
cdr3_nt: TGCGCCAGCAGCGATGGACCGAACAATGAGCAGTTCTTC
v_call: TRBV5-1
cdr3_length: 13
j_call: TRBJ2-1
d_call: .
clone_size: .

cdr3_aa: CASSLGGTANEAFF
cdr3_nt: TGCGCCAGCAGCCTGGGAGGGACAGCCAACGAAGCTTTCTTT
v_call: TRBV5-1
cdr3_length: 14
j_call: TRBJ1-1
d_call: TRBD1
clone_size: .

cdr3_aa: CASSQDLTTDTQYF
cdr3_nt: TGCGCCAGCAGCCAAGATCTTACAACAGATACGCAGTATTTT
v_call: TRBV4-3
cdr3_length: 14
j_call: TRBJ2-3
d_call: .
clone_size: .

cdr3_aa: CASSQGNTGGPLNTDTQYF
cdr3_nt: TGTGCCAGCAGCCAAGGAAATACGGGAGGGCCCCTCAACACAGATACGCAGTATTTT
v_call: TRBV4-2
cdr3_length: 19
j_call: TRBJ2-3
d_call: TRBD2
clone_size: once

cdr3_aa: CASSSYLAAGPYNEQFF
cdr3_nt: TGTGCCAGCAGCTCATATTTAGCGGCCGGGCCCTACAATGAGCAGTTCTTC
v_call: TRBV7-2
cdr3_length: 17
j_call: TRBJ2-1
d_call: .
clone_size: .

cdr3_aa: CASSLSAGSNTEAFF
cdr3_nt: TGTGCCAGCAGCTTATCGGCAGGGTCGAACACTGAAGCTTTCTTT
v_call: TRBV7-2
cdr3_length: 15
j_call: TRBJ1-1
d_call: .
clone_size: few

cdr3_aa: CASSRQLISYNEQFF
cdr3_nt: TGTGCCAGCAGCAGACAGCTTATCTCCTACAATGAGCAGTTCTTC
v_call: TRBV6-5
cdr3_length: 15
j_call: TRBJ2-1
d_call: .
clone_size: .

cdr3_aa: CASSFGQSTDTQYF
cdr3_nt: TGTGCCAGCAGCTTCGGACAAAGCACAGATACGCAGTATTTT
v_call: TRBV7-2
cdr3_length: 14
j_call: TRBJ2-3
d_call: .
clone_size: .

cdr3_aa: CASSYRSASYEQYF
cdr3_nt: TGTGCCAGCAGTTACCGCAGTGCTTCCTACGAGCAGTACTTC
v_call: TRBV6-5
cdr3_length: 14
j_call: TRBJ2-7
d_call: .
clone_size: .

cdr3_aa: CASSVVPDGGYTF
cdr3_nt: TGTGCCAGCAGCGTAGTACCGGACGGAGGCTACACCTTC
v_call: TRBV9
cdr3_length: 13
j_call: TRBJ1-2
d_call: .
clone_size: .

cdr3_aa: CASSPLLRDGYTF
cdr3_nt: TGTGCCAGCAGCCCCTTGCTAAGGGATGGCTACACCTTC
v_call: TRBV4-2
cdr3_length: 13
j_call: TRBJ1-2
d_call: .
clone_size: .

cdr3_aa: CATSRATVYNEQFF
cdr3_nt: TGTGCCACCAGCAGGGCGACAGTCTACAATGAGCAGTTCTTC
v_call: TRBV15
cdr3_length: 14
j_call: TRBJ2-1
d_call: .
clone_size: .

cdr3_aa: CASSLAAGWELFF
cdr3_nt: TGCGCCAGCAGCTTGGCTGCTGGTTGGGAGCTGTTTTTT
v_call: TRBV5-1
cdr3_length: 13
j_call: TRBJ2-2
d_call: .
clone_size: .

cdr3_aa: CASSYRTGGMITETQYF
cdr3_nt: TGTGCCAGCAGCTATAGGACAGGGGGCATGATCACGGAGACCCAGTACTTC
v_call: TRBV7-8
cdr3_length: 17
j_call: TRBJ2-5
d_call: TRBD1
clone_size: .

cdr3_aa: CASSYSTGGSIQYF
cdr3_nt: TGTGCCAGCAGTTACTCGACGGGAGGAAGCATTCAGTACTTC
v_call: TRBV6-6
cdr3_length: 14
j_call: TRBJ2-4
d_call: TRBD2
clone_size: few

cdr3_aa: CASTPPPTANNEQFF
cdr3_nt: TGTGCCAGCACTCCTCCGCCCACCGCGAACAATGAGCAGTTCTTC
v_call: TRBV9
cdr3_length: 15
j_call: TRBJ2-1
d_call: .
clone_size: .

cdr3_aa: CASSPRGSWDNEQFF
cdr3_nt: TGTGCCAGCAGCCCGAGGGGGAGTTGGGACAATGAGCAGTTCTTC
v_call: TRBV2
cdr3_length: 15
j_call: TRBJ2-1
d_call: .
clone_size: .

cdr3_aa: CASSPLVAYEQFF
cdr3_nt: TGTGCCAGCAGTCCCCTGGTAGCATATGAGCAGTTCTTC
v_call: TRBV27
cdr3_length: 13
j_call: TRBJ2-1
d_call: .
clone_size: .

cdr3_aa: CATSRDFSGETQYF
cdr3_nt: TGTGCCACCAGCAGAGATTTTTCAGGAGAGACCCAGTACTTC
v_call: TRBV15
cdr3_length: 14
j_call: TRBJ2-5
d_call: .
clone_size: .

cdr3_aa: CSASRTNEQFF
cdr3_nt: TGCAGTGCCTCTAGAACCAATGAGCAGTTCTTC
v_call: TRBV20-1
cdr3_length: 11
j_call: TRBJ2-1
d_call: .
clone_size: few

cdr3_aa: CASSDAYEQYF
cdr3_nt: TGTGCCAGCAGTGATGCCTACGAGCAGTACTTC
v_call: TRBV6-1
cdr3_length: 11
j_call: TRBJ2-7
d_call: .
clone_size: few

cdr3_aa: CASSATGWTTNEKLFF
cdr3_nt: TGTGCCAGCAGTGCTACAGGGTGGACAACTAATGAAAAACTGTTTTTT
v_call: TRBV6-1
cdr3_length: 16
j_call: TRBJ1-4
d_call: .
clone_size: .

cdr3_aa: CASSLTGVGETQYF
cdr3_nt: TGTGCCAGCAGCCTAACAGGGGTGGGGGAGACCCAGTACTTC
v_call: TRBV28
cdr3_length: 14
j_call: TRBJ2-5
d_call: TRBD1
clone_size: .

cdr3_aa: CASSYPGNYGYTF
cdr3_nt: TGTGCCAGCAGCTACCCAGGCAACTATGGCTACACCTTC
v_call: TRBV11-2
cdr3_length: 13
j_call: TRBJ1-2
d_call: .
clone_size: few

cdr3_aa: CAWSSWRAPGYGYTF
cdr3_nt: TGTGCCTGGAGTTCATGGAGGGCCCCTGGCTATGGCTACACCTTC
v_call: TRBV30
cdr3_length: 15
j_call: TRBJ1-2
d_call: .
clone_size: few

cdr3_aa: CSVGVSGANVLTF
cdr3_nt: TGCAGCGTTGGGGTCTCTGGGGCCAACGTCCTGACTTTC
v_call: TRBV29-1
cdr3_length: 13
j_call: TRBJ2-6
d_call: .
clone_size: few

cdr3_aa: CASSSRQGGSTNEKLFF
cdr3_nt: TGTGCCAGCAGCTCGCGACAGGGGGGATCAACTAATGAAAAACTGTTTTTT
v_call: TRBV9
cdr3_length: 17
j_call: TRBJ1-4
d_call: TRBD1
clone_size: .

cdr3_aa: CSVEGGSGYEKLFF
cdr3_nt: TGCAGCGTTGAAGGAGGTAGTGGGTATGAAAAACTGTTTTTT
v_call: TRBV29-1
cdr3_length: 14
j_call: TRBJ1-4
d_call: .
clone_size: .

cdr3_aa: CASSVAWGSTGELFF
cdr3_nt: TGTGCCAGCAGCGTAGCTTGGGGTAGCACCGGGGAGCTGTTTTTT
v_call: TRBV9
cdr3_length: 15
j_call: TRBJ2-2
d_call: .
clone_size: .

cdr3_aa: CASSTPPPGTQNTGELFF
cdr3_nt: TGTGCCAGCAGTACCCCCCCTCCCGGGACACAAAACACCGGGGAGCTGTTTTTT
v_call: TRBV28
cdr3_length: 18
j_call: TRBJ2-2
d_call: .
clone_size: few

cdr3_aa: CSVWGGYNEQFF
cdr3_nt: TGCAGCGTTTGGGGCGGATACAATGAGCAGTTCTTC
v_call: TRBV29-1
cdr3_length: 12
j_call: TRBJ2-1
d_call: .
clone_size: .

cdr3_aa: CASSVAGLLSETQYF
cdr3_nt: TGTGCCAGCAGCGTAGCTGGTTTATTAAGTGAGACCCAGTACTTC
v_call: TRBV9
cdr3_length: 15
j_call: TRBJ2-5
d_call: .
clone_size: few

cdr3_aa: CATRTSGSYEQYF
cdr3_nt: TGTGCCACTCGGACTAGCGGTTCCTACGAGCAGTACTTC
v_call: TRBV15
cdr3_length: 13
j_call: TRBJ2-7
d_call: TRBD2
clone_size: once

cdr3_aa: CASSSWGRVSTDTQYF
cdr3_nt: TGTGCCAGCAGCTCCTGGGGGCGGGTTAGCACAGATACGCAGTATTTT
v_call: TRBV7-2
cdr3_length: 16
j_call: TRBJ2-3
d_call: .
clone_size: .

cdr3_aa: CASSLSASQETQYF
cdr3_nt: TGCGCCAGCAGCTTATCTGCCAGCCAAGAGACCCAGTACTTC
v_call: TRBV5-1
cdr3_length: 14
j_call: TRBJ2-5
d_call: .
clone_size: few

cdr3_aa: CSVGRSSYEQYF
cdr3_nt: TGCAGCGTAGGACGGAGCTCCTACGAGCAGTACTTC
v_call: TRBV29-1
cdr3_length: 12
j_call: TRBJ2-7
d_call: .
clone_size: few

cdr3_aa: CASSLVGDTQYF
cdr3_nt: TGCGCCAGCAGCTTGGTGGGAGATACGCAGTATTTT
v_call: TRBV5-1
cdr3_length: 12
j_call: TRBJ2-3
d_call: .
clone_size: .

cdr3_aa: CSVEGRDRFIYF
cdr3_nt: TGCAGCGTTGAAGGCCGGGACCGCTTCATATATTTT
v_call: TRBV29-1
cdr3_length: 12
j_call: TRBJ1-3
d_call: .
clone_size: .

cdr3_aa: CASSLVQDYGYTF
cdr3_nt: TGTGCCAGCAGCTTAGTCCAGGACTATGGCTACACCTTC
v_call: TRBV7-2
cdr3_length: 13
j_call: TRBJ1-2
d_call: .
clone_size: few

cdr3_aa: CASSSPLRGTDTQYF
cdr3_nt: TGCGCCAGCAGTAGTCCTTTGCGGGGCACAGATACGCAGTATTTT
v_call: TRBV4-1
cdr3_length: 15
j_call: TRBJ2-3
d_call: .
clone_size: .

cdr3_aa: CAWSGGAVLYNEQFF
cdr3_nt: TGTGCCTGGAGTGGGGGCGCGGTCCTCTACAATGAGCAGTTCTTC
v_call: TRBV30
cdr3_length: 15
j_call: TRBJ2-1
d_call: .
clone_size: few